Described below is a single T cell receptor beta chain sequence and its context. The data originate from a study of STAT5B mutations in CD4+ large granular lymphocyte leukemia. Profiling relied on immunoSEQ multiplex PCR, and the TCRdb table lists in-frame clones only, not all of them. The table shows under 7,500 clones, with less than 80% occurring only once. The clonotype originates from a woman in her 70s with CD4+ T-cell large granular lymphocyte leukemia. The specimen was PBMCs.

CDR3 sequence reads: CASSSEGRGLAFF. In DNA form, the CDR3 reads TGTGCCAGCAGCTCCGAGGGACGGGGGTTGGCTTTCTTT. The chain links TRBV7-2 to TRBJ1-1; TRBD1 might be the D (5 bases). From germline, CDR1 is SGHTA and CDR2 FQGNSA. The CDR3 is 13 amino acids. V was trimmed by 4 bases and J by 11 bases, leaving 17 bases between them. Drawing the rest from reference TRBV7-2 and TRBJ1-1, the complete variable domain is GAGVSQSPSNKVTEKGKDVELRCDPISGHTALYWYRQSLGQGLEFLIYFQGNSAPDKSGLPSDRFSAERTGGSVSTLTIQRTQQEDSAVYLCASSSEGRGLAFFGQGTRLTVV.